One and the same sample provided the 24 T cell receptor beta chains below, sequenced in a study of T cells in Graves' hyperthyroidism and ophthalmopathy. The investigators amplified TCR beta CDR3 regions from RNA transcripts. The TCR CDR3 first-round RT-PCR relied on the HTBI primer set. TCRdb processed the multiplex PCR reads anew with MiXCR; each CDR3 protein has one entry. This table holds over 650,000 distinct CDR3 sequences, about 45% found once. Sequencing used peripheral blood or thyroid tissue (not recorded which). Receptors originate from an adult man with Graves' disease, either hyperthyroidism or ophthalmopathy (not recorded which).

To note about this clonotype: A clone one base away is much larger, so this may be a read error. The J gene is TRBJ2-7, the V gene TRBV9; D tentatively fits TRBD1 or TRBD2 (5 bases each). Germline V CDR1 and CDR2: SGDLS, YYNGEE. The V end was cut by 4 bases, the J end by 0 bases, with 14 bases between. CDR3 length: 15 residues. In DNA, the CDR3 is TGTGCCAGCAGCACCGACGGGACCTACTCCTACGAGCAGTACTTC. It codes for CASSTDGTYSYEQYF.

The J gene is TRBJ1-6, the V gene TRBV25-1; D uncertain. This CDR3 contains 13 residues. Trimming stripped 8 bases from V and 6 bases from J, with 11 bases between. Germline CDR1 MGHDK, CDR2 SYGVNS. Written as DNA, the CDR3 is TGTGCCAGCTCACTGGGTTTTAATTCACCCCTCCACTTT. Translation: CASSLGFNSPLHF. Complete variable domain (other parts from reference TRBV25-1 and TRBJ1-6): EADIYQTPRYLVIGTGKKITLECSQTMGHDKMYWYQQDPGMELHLIHYSYGVNSTEKGDLSSESTVSRIRTEHFPLTLESARPSHTSQYLCASSLGFNSPLHFGNGTRLTVT.

V gene TRBV10-3 combines with J gene TRBJ2-7; a possible D gene is TRBD2 (7 bases). V was clipped by 3 bases and J by 2 bases, with 11 bases between them. Looked up from germline, CDR1 is ENHRY and CDR2 is SYGVKD. The CDR3 runs to 14 residues. The DNA of the CDR3 is TGTGCCATCAGTGACGGGGGGCCCGCCTACGAGCAGTACTTC. Translation gives CAISDGGPAYEQYF.

The rearrangement uses TRBV5-1 and TRBJ2-5; 12 bases match TRBD2. Per the germline V gene, CDR1 is SGHRS and CDR2 is YFSETQ. After removal of 5 bases from V and 5 bases from J, the junction contained 10 bases not matched to a gene. The CDR3 loop spans 16 amino acids. In DNA, the CDR3 is TGCGCCAGCAGTTTAGGACTAGCGGGGTTGGTTGAGACCCAGTACTTC. This translates into CASSLGLAGLVETQYF. Based on the CDR3 plus reference TRBV5-1 and TRBJ2-5, the full variable domain is KAGVTQTPRYLIKTRGQQVTLSCSPISGHRSVSWYQQTPGQGLQFLFEYFSETQRNKGNFPGRFSGRQFSNSRSEMNVSTLELGDSALYLCASSLGLAGLVETQYFGPGTRLLVL.

The rearrangement uses TRBV7-9 and TRBJ1-6, with D hard to call. The CDR3 extends over 14 amino acids. V was pared by 6 bases and J by 8 bases, with 14 bases between. The V gene's germline CDR1 is SEHNR and CDR2 FQNEAQ (reference sequence). The CDR3: CASRAPGEYSPLHF. The CDR3 nucleotides read TGTGCCAGCAGGGCCCCCGGGGAATATTCACCCCTCCACTTT.

The chain links TRBV24-1 to TRBJ1-2, with D uncertain. The CDR3 consists of 11 residues. V gave up 11 bases and J gave up 7 bases, with 13 bases separating them. Germline V gene sequence: CDR1 KGHDR, CDR2 SFDVKD. The CDR3 coding sequence is TGTGCCAACCGGGGAGACTCTGGCTACACCTTC. Encoded protein: CANRGDSGYTF.

With regard to this clonotype: This may be a read error, as it is one base from a much larger clone. The conserved final phenylalanine or tryptophan is absent from the CDR3, which likely points to a read error. The J gene is TRBJ1-1, the V gene TRBV29-1; D call uncertain. Germline V CDR1 and CDR2: SQVTM, ANQGSEA. The CDR3 sequence is 11 residues long. Trimming removed 7 bases from V and 1 base from J, with 7 bases in between. CDR3 sequence: CSGWGNTEAFL. The CDR3 nucleotides read TGCAGCGGGTGGGGGAACACTGAAGCTTTCCTT.

The chain uses TRBV20-1 and TRBJ1-3; unclear D gene. The CDR3 loop spans 13 amino acids. CDR1 is DFQATT and CDR2 is SNEGSKA in the germline V gene (reference sequence). The V and J ends lost 1 base and 2 bases respectively, with 6 bases between them. For the CDR3, the DNA is TGCAGTGCTAGAGCGGGTACTGGAAACACCATATATTTT. Encoded protein: CSARAGTGNTIYF.

The rearrangement links TRBV24-1 to TRBJ2-5; the match to TRBD2 covers 10 bases. V trimming: 2 bases; J trimming: 0 bases; junction bases outside the gene matches: 11. This CDR3 contains 19 residues. From germline, CDR1 is KGHDR and CDR2 SFDVKD. CDR3 bases: TGTGCCACCAGTGATTGGGGGCTAGCGGGGGAAACGTACCAAGAGACCCAGTACTTC. It codes for CATSDWGLAGETYQETQYF.

This clonotype was seen at least ten times. CDR3 residues: CASSLREDYGYTF. As DNA, the CDR3 is TGTGCCAGCAGCTTACGGGAGGACTATGGCTACACCTTC. The chain links TRBV7-2 to TRBJ1-2; D not certain. V lost 2 bases and J 3 bases, leaving 7 bases between the germline ends. The CDR3 spans 13 residues. Per the germline V gene, CDR1 is SGHTA and CDR2 is FQGNSA.

This clonotype came up a few times. The rearrangement joins TRBV9 to TRBJ2-6; 8 nucleotides align to TRBD1. V shed 1 base and J 4 bases; nucleotides not matched to a gene: 10. CDR1 is SGDLS and CDR2 is YYNGEE in the germline V gene. The CDR3 covers 18 residues. CDR3 DNA: TGTGCCAGCAGCGTACAGGCAGGGGGCGCGGGCGGGGCCAACGTCCTGACTTTC. Its translation is CASSVQAGGAGGANVLTF. The full variable domain, in which reference TRBV9 and TRBJ2-6 provide the parts outside the CDR3, is DSGVTQTPKHLITATGQRVTLRCSPRSGDLSVYWYQQSLDQGLQFLIQYYNGEERAKGNILERFSAQQFPDLHSELNLSSLELGDSALYFCASSVQAGGAGGANVLTFGAGSRLTVL.

V gene TRBV12-3 or TRBV12-4 combines with J gene TRBJ1-5; 9 positions match TRBD1. CDR3 length equals 15 residues. After removal of 5 bases from V and 7 bases from J, the junction contained 9 bases not matched to a gene. The CDR3 nucleotides read TGTGCCAGCAGTCCGTCCGGGACAGGGCCCCAGCCCCAGCATTTT. It specifies CASSPSGTGPQPQHF.

V gene TRBV12-3 or TRBV12-4 combines with J gene TRBJ2-7; 10 bases agree with TRBD1. After removal of 4 bases from V and 5 bases from J, the junction contained 5 bases not matched to a gene. This CDR3 has 14 amino acids. This chain's CDR3 is CASSSAGTGDEQYF. The CDR3 region has the DNA TGTGCCAGCAGTTCCGCCGGGACAGGGGACGAGCAGTACTTC.

This clonotype was seen a single time. The V and J genes are TRBV7-9 and TRBJ2-2, with D unresolved. V was clipped by 1 base and J by 9 bases, with 6 bases between them. There are 12 residues in the CDR3. CDR1 and CDR2 (germline): SEHNR, FQNEAQ (reference sequence). The CDR3 region has the DNA TGTGCCAGCAGCTTAGTCAACAGGGAGCTGTTTTTT. This codes for CASSLVNRELFF.

The chain employs TRBV6-5 and TRBJ2-5; D perhaps matches TRBD2 (5 bases). CDR3 size: 12 residues. V dropped 8 bases and J dropped 9 bases, with 16 bases sitting between them. Germline V gene sequence: CDR1 MNHEY, CDR2 SVGAGI. CDR3 loop: CASGSEFGAQYF. The CDR3 DNA follows: TGTGCCAGCGGGTCCGAGTTCGGGGCCCAGTACTTC.

The chain has TRBV12-3 or TRBV12-4 and TRBJ1-2, with 9 positions matching TRBD1. This CDR3 has 15 residues. V was clipped by 6 bases and J by 5 bases; unmatched bases: 10. For the CDR3, the DNA is TGTGCCAGCAGCCAACGGGGACAGGGAGAGTATGGCTACACCTTC. Protein product: CASSQRGQGEYGYTF.

Regarding this clonotype: A much larger clone lies one base from this, so it may be a read error. The V call is TRBV7-9, the J call TRBJ1-2; the D is unclear. There are 14 residues in the CDR3. Germline-derived CDR1 and CDR2 are SEHNR and FQNEAQ (reference sequence). DNA of the CDR3: TGTGTCAGCAGCTTGGGCAACGAGGACTATGGCTACACCTTC. Translated: CVSSLGNEDYGYTF.

V is TRBV12-3 or TRBV12-4 and J is TRBJ2-2; 9 bases match TRBD1. Trimming took 5 bases from V and 8 from J; bases not matched to a gene: 12. The CDR3 is 16 amino acids. CDR3 nucleotides: TGTGCCAGCAGTCACGCTCCCGGGACAGGGTGGGGGGAGCTGTTTTTT. Protein product: CASSHAPGTGWGELFF.

CDR3 coding DNA: TGTGCCAGCAGCTTAGGAGGGAGTAGTGGGCGCGACGAGCAGTACTTC. This sequence encodes CASSLGGSSGRDEQYF. The chain recombines TRBV7-9 with TRBJ2-7, with a possible D match to TRBD2 (5 bases). This CDR3 is 16 amino acids long. Deletions cut 1 base from V and 5 bases from J, with 18 bases between. Looked up from germline, CDR1 is SEHNR and CDR2 is FQNEAQ (reference sequence).

In the case of this clonotype: A much larger clonotype is one base distant, so this may be a read error. CDR3 DNA sequence: TGTGCCGGCAGCCGCCTAGCGGTCCAAGAGACCCAGTACTTC. Its protein is CAGSRLAVQETQYF. This chain connects TRBV15 to TRBJ2-5; 7 positions match TRBD2. The germline gives CDR1 LNHNV, CDR2 YYDKDF (reference sequence). This CDR3 contains 14 residues. V shed 11 bases, J shed 1 base, and the junction held 10 bases outside the gene matches.

Points on this clonotype: The junction differs from germline at one of its ends, possibly a read error. The V call is TRBV7-9, the J call TRBJ1-1; D not resolved. CDR1 SEHNR and CDR2 FQNEAQ come from the germline V gene (reference sequence). The CDR3 has 14 amino acids. The CDR3 DNA reads TGTGCCAGCAGCTTGGGGTTAGCGAACACTGAAGCTTCCTTT. Encoded protein: CASSLGLANTEASF.

V is TRBV10-3 and J is TRBJ2-5, with 7 bases that match TRBD1. J was trimmed by 3 bases and V by 5 bases; bases with no gene match: 3. The CDR3 totals 13 residues. Germline CDR1 is ENHRY and CDR2 is SYGVKD. Here the CDR3 reads CAISTGAKETQYF. CDR3 DNA sequence: TGTGCCATCAGTACAGGGGCCAAAGAGACCCAGTACTTC.

This chain joins TRBV29-1 and TRBJ1-1; maybe TRBD1 (5 bases). This CDR3 contains 14 residues. Germline CDR1 reads SQVTM; CDR2 reads ANQGSEA. V lost 1 base to trimming and J lost 3 bases, with 12 bases between them. CDR3 DNA: TGCAGCGTTGAAGGATTCGGGGGAGACACTGAAGCTTTCTTT. The encoded protein is CSVEGFGGDTEAFF.

The chain is built from TRBV10-2 and TRBJ2-7, with TRBD2 matching over 16 bases. This CDR3 has 17 residues. V lost 4 bases to trimming and J lost 3 bases; unmatched junction nucleotides: 6. Germline assignment: CDR1 WSHSY and CDR2 SAAADI. The CDR3, as DNA: TGCGCCAGCAGTGGTTGGGGACTAGCGGGGGGGAACTACGAGCAGTACTTC. The encoded protein is CASSGWGLAGGNYEQYF.